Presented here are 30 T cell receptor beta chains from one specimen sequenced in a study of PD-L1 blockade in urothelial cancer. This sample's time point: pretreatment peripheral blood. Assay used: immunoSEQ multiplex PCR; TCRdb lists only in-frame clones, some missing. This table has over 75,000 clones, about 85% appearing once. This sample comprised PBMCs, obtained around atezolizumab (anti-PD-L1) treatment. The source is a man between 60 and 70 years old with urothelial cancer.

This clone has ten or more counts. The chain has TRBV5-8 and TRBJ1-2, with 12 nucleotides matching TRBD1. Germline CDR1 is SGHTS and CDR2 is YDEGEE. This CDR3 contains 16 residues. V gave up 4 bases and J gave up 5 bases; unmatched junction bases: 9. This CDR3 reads CASSQGQGAFLYGYTF. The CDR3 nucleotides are TGTGCCAGCAGCCAGGGACAGGGGGCATTCCTTTATGGCTACACCTTC.

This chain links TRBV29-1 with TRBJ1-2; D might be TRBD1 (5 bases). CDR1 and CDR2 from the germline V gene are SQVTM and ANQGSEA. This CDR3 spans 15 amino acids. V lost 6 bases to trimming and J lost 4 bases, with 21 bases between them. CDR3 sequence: CSVVRGSGGVYGYTF. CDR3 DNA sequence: TGCAGCGTCGTTCGGGGGTCTGGGGGGGTCTATGGCTACACCTTC.

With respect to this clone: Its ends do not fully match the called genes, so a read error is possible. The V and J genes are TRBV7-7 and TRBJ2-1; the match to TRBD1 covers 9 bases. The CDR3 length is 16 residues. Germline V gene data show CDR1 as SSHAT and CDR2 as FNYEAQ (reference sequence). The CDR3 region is CASSLEGQGLDNEQFF. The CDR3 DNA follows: TGTGCTAGCAGCTTAGAGGGACAGGGCCTTGACAATGAGCAGTTCTTC.

CDR3 nucleotides: TGTGCCACCAGCAGGGGGAGAAATAGCAATCAGCCCCAGCATTTT. Its translation: CATSRGRNSNQPQHF. This chain links TRBV15 with TRBJ1-5; D remains ambiguous. V gave up 3 bases and J gave up 0 bases, with 9 bases separating them. The CDR3 extends over 15 amino acids. Germline V gene lookup returns CDR1 LNHNV and CDR2 YYDKDF (reference sequence).

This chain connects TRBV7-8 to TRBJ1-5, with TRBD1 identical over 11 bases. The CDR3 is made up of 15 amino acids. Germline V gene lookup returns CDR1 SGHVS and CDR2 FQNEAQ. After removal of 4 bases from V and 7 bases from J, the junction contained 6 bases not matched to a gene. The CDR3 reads CASSSGTGGGQPQHF. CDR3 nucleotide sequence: TGTGCCAGCAGCTCAGGGACAGGGGGAGGACAGCCCCAGCATTTT.

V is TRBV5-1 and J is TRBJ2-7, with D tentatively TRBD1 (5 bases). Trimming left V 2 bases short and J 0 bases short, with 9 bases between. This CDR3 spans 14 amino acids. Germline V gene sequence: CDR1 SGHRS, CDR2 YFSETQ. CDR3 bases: TGCGCCAGCAGCTTCCTGACAGACTCCTACGAGCAGTACTTC. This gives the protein CASSFLTDSYEQYF.

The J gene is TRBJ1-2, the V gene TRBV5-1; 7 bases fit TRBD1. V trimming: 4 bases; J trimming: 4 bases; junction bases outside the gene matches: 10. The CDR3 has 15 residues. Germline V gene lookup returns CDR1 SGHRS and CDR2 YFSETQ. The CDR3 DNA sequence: TGCGCCAGCAGCACCCGGGACAGAGGGCCCTATGGCTACACCTTC. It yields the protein CASSTRDRGPYGYTF.

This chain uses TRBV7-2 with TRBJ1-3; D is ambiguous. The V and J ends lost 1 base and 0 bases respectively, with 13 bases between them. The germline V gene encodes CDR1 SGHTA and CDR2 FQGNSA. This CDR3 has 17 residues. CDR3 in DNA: TGTGCCAGCAGCTTAGTTACAGATTCGTTCTCTGGAAACACCATATATTTT. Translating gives CASSLVTDSFSGNTIYF. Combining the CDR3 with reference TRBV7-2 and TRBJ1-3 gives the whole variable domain GAGVSQSPSNKVTEKGKDVELRCDPISGHTALYWYRQSLGQGLEFLIYFQGNSAPDKSGLPSDRFSAERTGGSVSTLTIQRTQQEDSAVYLCASSLVTDSFSGNTIYFGEGSWLTVV.

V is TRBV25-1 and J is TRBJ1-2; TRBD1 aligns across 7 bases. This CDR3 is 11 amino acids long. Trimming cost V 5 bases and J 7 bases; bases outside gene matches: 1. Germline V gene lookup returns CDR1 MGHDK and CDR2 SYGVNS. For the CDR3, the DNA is TGTGCCAGCAGTCAGGGGGGTGGCTACACCTTC. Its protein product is CASSQGGGYTF.

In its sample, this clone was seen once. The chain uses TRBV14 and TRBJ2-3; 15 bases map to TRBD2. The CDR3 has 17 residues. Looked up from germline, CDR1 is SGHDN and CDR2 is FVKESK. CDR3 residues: CPGRGLAGGLGTDTQYF. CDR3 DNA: TGTCCGGGCCGGGGACTAGCGGGAGGATTAGGCACAGATACGCAGTATTTT.

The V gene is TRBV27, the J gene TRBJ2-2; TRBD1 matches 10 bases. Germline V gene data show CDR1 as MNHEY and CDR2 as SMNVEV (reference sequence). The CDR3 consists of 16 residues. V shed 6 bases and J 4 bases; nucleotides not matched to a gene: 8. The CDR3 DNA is TGTGCCAGCAGACCCCGGACAGGGGGTATCACCGGGGAGCTGTTTTTT. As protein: CASRPRTGGITGELFF.

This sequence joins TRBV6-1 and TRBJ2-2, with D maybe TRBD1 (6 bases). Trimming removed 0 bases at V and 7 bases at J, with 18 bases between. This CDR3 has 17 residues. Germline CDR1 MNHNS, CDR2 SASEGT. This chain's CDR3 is CASSEALGARFSGELFF. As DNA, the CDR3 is TGTGCCAGCAGTGAAGCGTTGGGGGCGCGTTTCAGCGGGGAGCTGTTTTTT.

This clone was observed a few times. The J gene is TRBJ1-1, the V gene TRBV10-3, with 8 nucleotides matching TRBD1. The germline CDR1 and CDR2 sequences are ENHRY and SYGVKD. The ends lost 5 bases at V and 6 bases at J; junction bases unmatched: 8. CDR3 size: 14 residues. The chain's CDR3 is CAISMTGAAAEAFF. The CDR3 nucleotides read TGTGCCATCAGTATGACAGGGGCAGCCGCTGAAGCTTTCTTT.

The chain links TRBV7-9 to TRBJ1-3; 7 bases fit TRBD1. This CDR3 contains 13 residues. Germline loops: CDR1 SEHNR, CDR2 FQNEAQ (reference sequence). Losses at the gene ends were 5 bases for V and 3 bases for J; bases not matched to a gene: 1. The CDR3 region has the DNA TGTGCCAGCAGCCGGGACAGTGGAAACACCATATATTTT. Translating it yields CASSRDSGNTIYF.

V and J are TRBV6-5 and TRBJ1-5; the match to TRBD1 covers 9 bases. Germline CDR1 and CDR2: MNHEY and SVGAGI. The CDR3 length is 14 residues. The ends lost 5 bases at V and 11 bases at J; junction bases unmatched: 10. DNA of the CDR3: TGTGCCAGCAGTCCTGACAGGGGGAGTTCGGCCCAGCATTTT. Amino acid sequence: CASSPDRGSSAQHF.

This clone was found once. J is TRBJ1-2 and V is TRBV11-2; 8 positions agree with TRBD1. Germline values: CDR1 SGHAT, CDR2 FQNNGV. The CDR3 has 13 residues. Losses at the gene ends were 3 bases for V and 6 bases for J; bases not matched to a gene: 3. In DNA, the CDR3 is TGTGCCAGCAGCTTCGGACAGGGTAATGGCTACACCTTC. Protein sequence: CASSFGQGNGYTF.

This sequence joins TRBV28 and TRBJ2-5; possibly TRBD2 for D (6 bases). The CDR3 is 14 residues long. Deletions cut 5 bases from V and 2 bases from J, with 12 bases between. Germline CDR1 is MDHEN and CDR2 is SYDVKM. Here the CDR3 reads CASSHPGAQETQYF. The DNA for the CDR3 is TGTGCCAGCAGTCATCCGGGAGCACAAGAGACCCAGTACTTC.

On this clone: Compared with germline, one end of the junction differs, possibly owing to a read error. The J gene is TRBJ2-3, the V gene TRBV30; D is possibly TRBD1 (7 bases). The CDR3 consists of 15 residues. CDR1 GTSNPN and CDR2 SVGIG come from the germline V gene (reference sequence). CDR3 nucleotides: TGTGCCTGGAGTTCACATACGCAGGGGGGAGATATGCAGTATTTT. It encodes CAWSSHTQGGDMQYF. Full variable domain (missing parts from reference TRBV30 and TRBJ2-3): SQTIHQWPATLVQPVGSPLSLECTVEGTSNPNLYWYRQAAGRGLQLLFYSVGIGQISSEVPQNLSASRPQDRQFILSSKKLLLSDSGFYLCAWSSHTQGGDMQYFGPGTRLTVL.

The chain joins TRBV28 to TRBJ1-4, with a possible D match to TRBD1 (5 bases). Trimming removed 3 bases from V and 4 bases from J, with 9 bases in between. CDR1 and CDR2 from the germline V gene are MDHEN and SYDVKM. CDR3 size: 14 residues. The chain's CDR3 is CASSLVTDNEKLFF. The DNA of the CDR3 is TGTGCCAGCAGTTTGGTGACAGATAATGAAAAACTGTTTTTT.

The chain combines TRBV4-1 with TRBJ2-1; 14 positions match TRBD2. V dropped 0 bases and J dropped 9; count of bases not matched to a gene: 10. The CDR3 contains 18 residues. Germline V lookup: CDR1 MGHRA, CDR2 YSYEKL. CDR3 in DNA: TGCGCCAGCAGCCAAGATCGACTAGCGGGGGGGGGTGGTGGTGAGCAGTTCTTC. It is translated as CASSQDRLAGGGGGEQFF.

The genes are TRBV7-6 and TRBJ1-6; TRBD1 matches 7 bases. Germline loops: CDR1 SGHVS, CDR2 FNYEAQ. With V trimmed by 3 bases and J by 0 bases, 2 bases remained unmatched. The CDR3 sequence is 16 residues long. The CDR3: CASSLDRSSYNSPLHF. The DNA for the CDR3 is TGTGCCAGCAGCTTGGACAGGAGCTCCTATAATTCACCCCTCCACTTT.

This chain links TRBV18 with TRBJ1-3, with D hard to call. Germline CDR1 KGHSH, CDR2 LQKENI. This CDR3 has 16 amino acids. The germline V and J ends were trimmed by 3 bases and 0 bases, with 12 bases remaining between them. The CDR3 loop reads CASSPSGQRSGNTIYF. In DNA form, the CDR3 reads TGTGCCAGCTCACCGTCGGGTCAGCGCTCTGGAAACACCATATATTTT.

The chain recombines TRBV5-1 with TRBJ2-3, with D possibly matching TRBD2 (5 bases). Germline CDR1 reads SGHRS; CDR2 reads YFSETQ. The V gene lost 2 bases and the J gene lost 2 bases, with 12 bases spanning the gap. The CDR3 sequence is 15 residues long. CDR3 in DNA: TGCGCCAGCAGCTTAGGAAGCGGAGACACAGATACGCAGTATTTT. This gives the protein CASSLGSGDTDTQYF.

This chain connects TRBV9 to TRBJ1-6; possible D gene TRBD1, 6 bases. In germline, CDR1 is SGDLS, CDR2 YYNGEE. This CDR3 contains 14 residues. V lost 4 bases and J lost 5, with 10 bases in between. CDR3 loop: CASSLRTDNSPLHF. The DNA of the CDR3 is TGTGCCAGCAGCCTCCGGACAGATAATTCACCCCTCCACTTT.

This chain's CDR3 is CASSSDIVVYEQYF. The CDR3 nucleotides read TGCGCCAGCAGCTCCGACATAGTCGTTTACGAGCAGTACTTC. V usage is TRBV5-1 and J usage is TRBJ2-7, with D hard to call. This CDR3 contains 14 residues. V was trimmed by 3 bases and J by 4 bases, leaving 14 bases between them. Germline V gene data show CDR1 as SGHRS and CDR2 as YFSETQ.

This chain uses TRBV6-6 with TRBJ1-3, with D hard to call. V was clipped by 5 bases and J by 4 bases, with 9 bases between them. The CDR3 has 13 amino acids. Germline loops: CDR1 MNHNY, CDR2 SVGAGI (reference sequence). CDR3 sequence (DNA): TGTGCCAGCAGTAATTCGGGGGGAAACACCATATATTTT. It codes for CASSNSGGNTIYF.

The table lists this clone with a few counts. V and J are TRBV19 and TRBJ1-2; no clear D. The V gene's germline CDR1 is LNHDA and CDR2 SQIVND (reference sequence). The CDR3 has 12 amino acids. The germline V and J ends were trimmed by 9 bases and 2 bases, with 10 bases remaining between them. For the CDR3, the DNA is TGTGCCAGCGGACTAAACAACTATGGCTACACCTTC. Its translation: CASGLNNYGYTF.

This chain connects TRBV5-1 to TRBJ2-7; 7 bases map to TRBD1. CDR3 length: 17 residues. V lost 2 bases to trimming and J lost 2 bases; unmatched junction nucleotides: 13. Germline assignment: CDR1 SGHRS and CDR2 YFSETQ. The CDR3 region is CASSLYENRGFPYEQYF. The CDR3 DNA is TGCGCCAGCAGCTTATATGAAAACAGGGGTTTTCCCTACGAGCAGTACTTC.

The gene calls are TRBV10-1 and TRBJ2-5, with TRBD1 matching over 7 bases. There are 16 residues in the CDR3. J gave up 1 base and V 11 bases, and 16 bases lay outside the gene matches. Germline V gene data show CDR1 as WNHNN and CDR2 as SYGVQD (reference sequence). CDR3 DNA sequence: TGCGCCCTCCACCAGTGGAACAGGGGACCCCAAGAGACCCAGTACTTC. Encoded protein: CALHQWNRGPQETQYF.

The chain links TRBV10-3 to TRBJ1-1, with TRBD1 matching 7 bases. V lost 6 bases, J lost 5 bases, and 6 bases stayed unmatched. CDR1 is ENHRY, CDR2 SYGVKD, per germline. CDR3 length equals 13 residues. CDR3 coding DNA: TGTGCCATCAGACCCCAGGGGGGTACTGAAGCTTTCTTT. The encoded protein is CAIRPQGGTEAFF.